This T cell receptor beta chain was captured in a study of T-cell reconstitution after alpha-beta-depleted transplantation in children. Germline-derived CDR1 and CDR2 are GTSNPN and SVGIG (reference sequence). The V gene lost 3 bases and the J gene lost 3 bases, with 6 bases spanning the gap. This CDR3 has 11 residues. TCRbeta library construction was performed incorporating unique molecular identifiers. One entry per CDR3 protein results from TCRdb running MiXCR on the PCR reads. Seen here are 350,000 to 400,000 distinct CDR3 sequences, about an eighth observed once, and the top ten hold roughly 4.5%.

The J gene is TRBJ2-7, the V gene TRBV30; D remains unclear. This TCR was recovered from a human donor who donated a stem cell graft to a child with Fanconi anemia. This material consisted of PBMCs, taken from the stem cell graft. CDR3 coding DNA: TGTGCCTGGAGCGAGAGCTACGAGCAGTACTTC. Translated, it gives CAWSESYEQYF.